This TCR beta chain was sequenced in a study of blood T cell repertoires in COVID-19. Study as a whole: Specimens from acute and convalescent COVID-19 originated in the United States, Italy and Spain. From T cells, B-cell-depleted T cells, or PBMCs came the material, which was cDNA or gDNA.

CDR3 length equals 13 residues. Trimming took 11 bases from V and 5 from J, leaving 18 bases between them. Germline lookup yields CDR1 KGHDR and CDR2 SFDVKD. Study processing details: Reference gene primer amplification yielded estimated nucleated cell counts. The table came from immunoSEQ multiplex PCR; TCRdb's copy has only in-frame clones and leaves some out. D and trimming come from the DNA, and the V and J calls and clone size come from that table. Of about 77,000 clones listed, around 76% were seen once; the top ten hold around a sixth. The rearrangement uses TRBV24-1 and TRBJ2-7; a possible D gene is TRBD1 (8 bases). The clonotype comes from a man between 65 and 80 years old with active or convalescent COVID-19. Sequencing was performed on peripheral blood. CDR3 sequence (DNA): TGTGCCAGCCAACAGGGGGGGCATCACGAGCAGTACTTC. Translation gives CASQQGGHHEQYF.